In its sample, the clone carrying this T cell receptor beta chain was seen many times. The data originate from a study of early T cells in non-severe SARS-CoV-2 infection. Separate cDNA molecules each had unique molecular identifiers attached to them. TCRdb itself ran the 5' RACE reads through MiXCR, one entry per CDR3 protein. The table records tens of thousands of distinct CDR3 sequences, approximately 12% of them present only once. Trimming at V came to 0 bases and at J to 5 bases, leaving 2 bases not matched to a gene. Germline CDR1 SGHNT, CDR2 YYREEE (reference sequence). The CDR3 loop spans 14 amino acids.

The V call is TRBV5-4, the J call TRBJ2-5; 9 positions match TRBD1. The sample in question was whole blood, obtained at baseline. This TCR was sampled from an adult who was a healthcare worker with PCR-confirmed SARS-CoV-2 infection or an uninfected control (not recorded which). The donor label of this sample is uncertain. The CDR3 bases are TGTGCCAGCAGCTTGGACAGGGGGCATGAGACCCAGTACTTC. Protein sequence: CASSLDRGHETQYF.